This passage covers 18 T cell receptor beta chains from one sample sequenced in a study of cytomegalovirus exposure and HLA in healthy donors. 13 Jbeta primers and 60 Vbeta primers were used for the PCR. Clones were sequenced by immunoSEQ multiplex PCR, and TCRdb holds only the in-frame ones, with some missing. The sample carries roughly 61,000 clones, around 89% recorded once. Sequencing was done on a sample of PBMCs. The receptors derive from a young man in good health and CMV-seropositive.

V usage is TRBV2 and J usage is TRBJ2-1; D may be TRBD1 (6 bases). CDR3 length equals 16 residues. Germline V gene lookup returns CDR1 SNHLY and CDR2 FYNNEI. Between the trimmed V and J ends, which lost 7 bases and 4 bases, there was a span of 20 bases. The CDR3 DNA reads as TGTGCCAGCAAACCTTACCCAGGGGAAGGGTACAATGAGCAGTTCTTC. It codes for CASKPYPGEGYNEQFF.

This chain joins TRBV15 and TRBJ1-2; D call uncertain. Germline V gene data show CDR1 as LNHNV and CDR2 as YYDKDF (reference sequence). The CDR3 runs to 15 residues. V was shortened by 2 bases and J by 6 bases, with 16 bases between the two germline ends. In DNA form, the CDR3 reads TGTGCCACCAGCAGACCCAAAAGGGAGGCGAATGGCTACACCTTC. Translating it yields CATSRPKREANGYTF.

CDR3 amino acids: CASSVGGDEKLFF. DNA for the CDR3: TGTGCCAGCAGCGTAGGCGGGGACGAAAAACTGTTTTTT. This chain links TRBV9 with TRBJ1-4; maybe TRBD1 (5 bases). Germline CDR1 and CDR2: SGDLS and YYNGEE. CDR3 length: 13 residues. Trimming took 0 bases from V and 8 from J, leaving 8 bases between them.

This clone was picked up one time. The chain links TRBV29-1 to TRBJ1-2; D not resolved. Germline values: CDR1 SQVTM, CDR2 ANQGSEA. V dropped 1 base and J dropped 0 bases, with 6 bases sitting between them. This CDR3 has 13 amino acids. In DNA form, the CDR3 reads TGCAGCGTTGAAGTCACAGCTAACTATGGCTACACCTTC. Its protein is CSVEVTANYGYTF.

As concerns this clone: The junction does not match germline at one end; this may be a read error. The chain links TRBV7-7 to TRBJ2-3; 7 bases agree with TRBD2. Germline assignment: CDR1 SSHAT and CDR2 FNYEAQ (reference sequence). The CDR3 spans 16 residues. The CDR3 DNA reads TGTGCTAGCAGCTTAGGCCCGGGAGGAGTGACAGATACGCAGTATTTT. Its translation is CASSLGPGGVTDTQYF.

A single count supports this clone. This sample also contains other DNA sequences that code for the same CDR3. V usage is TRBV28 and J usage is TRBJ2-7; 7 positions agree with TRBD1. Germline V gives CDR1 MDHEN, CDR2 SYDVKM. The CDR3 has 16 residues. The junction had 10 bases not matched to a gene; V was cut back by 5 bases and J by 0 bases. The DNA for the CDR3 is TGTGCCAGCAGTCCTGGACAGGTTCGGAGCTCCTACGAGCAGTACTTC. Residues: CASSPGQVRSSYEQYF.

V usage is TRBV19 and J usage is TRBJ2-5; D may be TRBD2 (6 bases). In germline, CDR1 is LNHDA, CDR2 SQIVND (reference sequence). The CDR3 spans 15 residues. V was cut by 5 bases and J by 2 bases, with 15 bases left in between. CDR3 nucleotide sequence: TGTGCCAGTAGTCAAACATGGGGGAGGCAAGAGACCCAGTACTTC. It encodes CASSQTWGRQETQYF.

On this clone itself: Other DNA sequences in this specimen translate into the identical CDR3. The genes are TRBV18 and TRBJ2-7, with D hard to call. Germline CDR1 reads KGHSH; CDR2 reads LQKENI. The CDR3 spans 13 residues. Deletions cut 6 bases from V and 0 bases from J, with 9 bases between. As DNA, the CDR3 is TGTGCCAGCTCCCCCCCGAGCTCCTACGAGCAGTACTTC. Translating it yields CASSPPSSYEQYF.

V usage is TRBV11-2 and J usage is TRBJ2-1, with a tentative D call TRBD1 (6 bases). Germline lookup yields CDR1 SGHAT and CDR2 FQNNGV. This CDR3 is 15 amino acids long. V was clipped by 4 bases and J by 7 bases, with 17 bases between them. The CDR3 here is CASSSRRQVTNEQFF. CDR3 DNA: TGTGCCAGCAGCTCGCGCCGACAGGTTACGAATGAGCAGTTCTTC.

V usage is TRBV6-1 and J usage is TRBJ2-7; 7 bases map to TRBD1. This CDR3 contains 13 residues. Germline V gene lookup returns CDR1 MNHNS and CDR2 SASEGT. V shed 7 bases, J shed 5 bases, and the junction held 8 bases outside the gene matches. CDR3 in DNA: TGTGCCAGCAAGGGGGCAGGGATCAACGAGCAGTACTTC. Protein sequence: CASKGAGINEQYF.

This clone was recorded only once. The J gene is TRBJ2-3, the V gene TRBV28, with D tentatively TRBD2 (6 bases). Germline CDR1 reads MDHEN; CDR2 reads SYDVKM. The CDR3 runs to 15 residues. V dropped 3 bases and J dropped 5 bases, with 15 bases sitting between them. The CDR3 loop reads CASSLERPRGDTQYF. The CDR3 coding sequence is TGTGCCAGCAGTTTGGAAAGGCCGCGGGGAGATACGCAGTATTTT.

The rearrangement links TRBV6-5 to TRBJ2-7; 10 nucleotides match TRBD2. The CDR3 is 15 amino acids. CDR1 and CDR2 from the germline V gene are MNHEY and SVGAGI. After removal of 5 bases from V and 6 bases from J, the junction contained 10 bases not matched to a gene. CDR3 DNA sequence: TGTGCCAGCAGTGCTGCTAGCGGGAGAGCCGGCGAGCAGTACTTC. Its protein is CASSAASGRAGEQYF.

The chain recombines TRBV30 with TRBJ1-6, with 7 bases matching TRBD1. Germline V CDR1 and CDR2: GTSNPN, SVGIG (reference sequence). V shed 4 bases, J shed 7 bases, and the junction held 7 bases outside the gene matches. The CDR3 totals 14 residues. The CDR3 is CAWIPQGRNSPLHF. As DNA, the CDR3 is TGTGCCTGGATCCCACAGGGGAGAAATTCACCCCTCCACTTT.

The chain carries TRBV6-5 and TRBJ2-7; possibly TRBD1 for D (5 bases). This CDR3 comprises 15 residues. Trimming pared 10 bases from V and 4 bases from J, leaving 23 bases between. Germline V CDR1 and CDR2: MNHEY, SVGAGI. CDR3 sequence: CATLNLRRVEYEQYF. As DNA, the CDR3 is TGTGCCACCTTGAATTTGCGCAGGGTGGAGTACGAGCAGTACTTC.

This rearrangement joins TRBV28 to TRBJ2-1; 8 bases line up with TRBD2. The V and J ends lost 6 bases and 5 bases, in that order; junction bases with no gene match: 12. The CDR3 runs to 16 residues. CDR1 is MDHEN, CDR2 SYDVKM, per germline. CDR3 residues: CASSPASGYNNNEQFF. As DNA, the CDR3 is TGTGCCAGCAGCCCGGCTAGCGGGTATAATAACAATGAGCAGTTCTTC.

The J gene is TRBJ2-7, the V gene TRBV5-1, with 7 bases that match TRBD2. This CDR3 is 17 amino acids long. Germline lookup yields CDR1 SGHRS and CDR2 YFSETQ. Trimming cost V 0 bases and J 5 bases; bases outside gene matches: 14. CDR3 amino acids: CASSLVGQAAGQNEQYF. The CDR3 nucleotides read TGCGCCAGCAGCTTGGTCGGCCAGGCAGCGGGGCAAAACGAGCAGTACTTC.

The chain links TRBV4-1 to TRBJ2-1; perhaps TRBD1 as D (6 bases). The CDR3 has 17 amino acids. V was trimmed by 1 base and J by 6 bases, leaving 19 bases between them. CDR1 and CDR2 (germline): MGHRA, YSYEKL. CDR3 sequence: CASSQAALGAAINEQFF. DNA of the CDR3: TGCGCCAGCAGCCAAGCAGCACTGGGGGCCGCCATCAATGAGCAGTTCTTC.

The CDR3 sequence is CASSFGRLGSLHF. The CDR3 bases are TGTGCCAGCAGTTTTGGCAGGCTTGGCTCCCTCCACTTT. The chain is built from TRBV28 and TRBJ1-6; no reliable D call. CDR1 and CDR2 from the germline V gene are MDHEN and SYDVKM. Trimming shortened V by 3 bases and J by 14 bases, and 14 bases separated the two germline ends. This CDR3 has 13 residues.